This T cell receptor beta chain originates from a study of response to subunit inactivated influenza vaccine. General study results and limits: After each seasonal influenza vaccination, few new T cells are recruited, the authors suggested.

The CDR3 length is 12 residues. Trimming pared 7 bases from V and 1 base from J, leaving 9 bases between. Germline CDR1 and CDR2: SQVTM and ANQGSEA. The sample holds a few counts of this clonotype. Its antigen is unknown. TCRdb processed the RT-PCR reads anew with MiXCR; each CDR3 protein has one entry. The table has about 780,000 distinct CDR3 sequences, about a fifth seen once. The chain couples TRBV29-1 to TRBJ2-3; D call uncertain. This clonotype was obtained from a man in his fifties or sixties who received an inactivated influenza vaccine. Sequenced here: PBMCs from blood, sampled around 5 days after vaccination. The CDR3 loop is CSAQDGTDTQYF. The CDR3 bases are TGCAGCGCCCAAGATGGCACAGATACGCAGTATTTT.